This entry lists 12 T cell receptor beta chains sequenced from one sample in a study of CD8 T cells in ankylosing spondylitis. Findings and limits, study-wide: Several highly homologous variants made up a TCR beta motif, and this motif appeared characteristic of ankylosing spondylitis blood.

Antigens of these TCRs are unknown. Via MiXCR, TCRdb re-called the 5' RACE reads, giving one row per CDR3 protein. The sample comprises roughly 700,000 distinct CDR3 sequences, 15% to 20% of which are singletons, and under 20% rests with the top ten. Sequenced: blood, either unsorted or a sorted T cell fraction (not recorded which). These receptors all come from a male donor with ankylosing spondylitis.

This chain links TRBV7-3 with TRBJ1-1; D might be TRBD1 (5 bases). This CDR3 is built from 16 residues. V lost 3 bases and J 4 bases, leaving 18 bases between the germline ends. Germline V gives CDR1 SGHTA, CDR2 FQGTGA. The CDR3 reads CASSFGIRGGGTEAFF. The DNA of the CDR3 is TGTGCCAGCAGCTTCGGGATTCGGGGCGGGGGCACTGAAGCTTTCTTT.

This chain joins TRBV30 and TRBJ1-2, with D possibly being TRBD1 (5 bases). The V gene lost 0 bases and the J gene lost 2 bases, with 13 bases spanning the gap. CDR1 and CDR2 (germline): GTSNPN, SVGIG (reference sequence). The CDR3 loop spans 15 amino acids. Written as DNA, the CDR3 is TGTGCCTGGAGTGTACGTGCAGGGACCAACTATGGCTACACCTTC. This encodes CAWSVRAGTNYGYTF.

This clonotype came up a few times. The chain recombines TRBV4-3 with TRBJ2-7; 9 bases line up with TRBD1. Germline V gene sequence: CDR1 LGHNA, CDR2 YSLEER. The CDR3 runs 14 residues. With V trimmed by 5 bases and J by 8 bases, 10 bases remained unmatched. For the CDR3, the DNA is TGCGCCAGCAGCTCCGGACAGGGGAGGTACCAGCAGTACTTC. It translates to CASSSGQGRYQQYF.

This clonotype was observed a few times. The V call is TRBV6-2 or TRBV6-3, the J call TRBJ1-1, with TRBD1 as a possible D gene (6 bases). Trimming cost V 2 bases and J 0 bases, with 22 bases left between them. Germline assignment: CDR1 MNHEY and CDR2 SVGEGT. The CDR3 length is 19 residues. The CDR3 DNA reads TGTGCCAGCAGTTACACGAGGGGGGCGGCCGAATACATGAACACTGAAGCTTTCTTT. It yields the protein CASSYTRGAAEYMNTEAFF.

The genes are TRBV5-1 and TRBJ2-7; TRBD2 aligns across 8 bases. The CDR3 is 14 amino acids. CDR1 and CDR2 from the germline V gene are SGHRS and YFSETQ. The J segment lost 1 base and the V segment lost 6 bases, leaving 6 bases of the junction unmatched. The CDR3 coding sequence is TGCGCCAGCACCGGGGGGGACGGTTCCTACGAGCAGTACTTC. It translates to CASTGGDGSYEQYF.

This clonotype was seen ten or more times. This chain links TRBV4-2 with TRBJ1-1; D not resolved. The CDR3 extends over 14 amino acids. V was shortened by 6 bases and J by 0 bases, with 11 bases between the two germline ends. The germline gives CDR1 LGHNA, CDR2 YNFKEQ. CDR3 in amino acids: CASRSWTLNTEAFF. In DNA, the CDR3 is TGTGCCAGCAGGAGCTGGACGTTGAACACTGAAGCTTTCTTT.

This clonotype was picked up a small number of times. The chain has TRBV6-7 and TRBJ2-1, with 9 bases identical to TRBD2. TRBV6-7 is classed as an ORF, of uncertain function. V trimming: 2 bases; J trimming: 6 bases; junction bases outside the gene matches: 8. The CDR3 extends over 16 amino acids. The CDR3 here is CASSYGLAGPSNEQFF. CDR3 sequence (DNA): TGTGCCAGCAGTTACGGGCTAGCGGGACCCTCCAATGAGCAGTTCTTC.

This clonotype was seen only a few times. CDR3 nucleotides: TGTGCCAGCAGCCAAGATTGGGACAGCAAAGCCGGGGAGCTGTTTTTT. As protein: CASSQDWDSKAGELFF. The genes are TRBV3-1 and TRBJ2-2; 7 nucleotides align to TRBD1. Trimming at V came to 0 bases and at J to 6 bases, leaving 7 bases not matched to a gene. CDR3 length: 16 residues. The V gene's germline CDR1 is LGHDT and CDR2 YNNKEL (reference sequence).

This chain links TRBV4-3 with TRBJ1-1; D might be TRBD1 (5 bases). Germline V gene data show CDR1 as LGHNA and CDR2 as YSLEER. Trimming removed 1 base from V and 3 bases from J, with 9 bases in between. CDR3 length equals 14 residues. CDR3 sequence: CASSQVGRDTEAFF. Written as DNA, the CDR3 is TGCGCCAGCAGCCAAGTTGGCAGGGACACTGAAGCTTTCTTT.

The chain links TRBV7-9 to TRBJ1-6, with unresolved D. Per germline, CDR1 SEHNR and CDR2 FQNEAQ (reference sequence). CDR3 size: 15 residues. Between the trimmed V and J ends, which lost 3 bases and 1 base, there was a span of 7 bases. The CDR3 DNA reads TGTGCCAGCAGCTTTAAGGGTTCCTATAATTCACCCCTCCACTTT. Protein sequence: CASSFKGSYNSPLHF.

J is TRBJ1-3 and V is TRBV5-1; D uncertain. This CDR3 spans 14 amino acids. V was trimmed by 4 bases and J by 8 bases, leaving 16 bases between them. Germline values: CDR1 SGHRS, CDR2 YFSETQ. This CDR3 reads CASSRGPSEDTIYF. Here the CDR3 DNA reads TGCGCCAGCAGCCGAGGGCCATCAGAGGACACCATATATTTT.

This clonotype was counted a few times. The V call is TRBV20-1, the J call TRBJ1-1; TRBD1 matches at 12 bases. Germline V gene data show CDR1 as DFQATT and CDR2 as SNEGSKA (reference sequence). The CDR3 covers 14 residues. V lost 4 bases and J lost 6; bases outside the gene matches: 6. CDR3 region: CSAKGTGGVAEAFF. CDR3 sequence (DNA): TGCAGTGCTAAAGGGACAGGGGGCGTCGCTGAAGCTTTCTTT.